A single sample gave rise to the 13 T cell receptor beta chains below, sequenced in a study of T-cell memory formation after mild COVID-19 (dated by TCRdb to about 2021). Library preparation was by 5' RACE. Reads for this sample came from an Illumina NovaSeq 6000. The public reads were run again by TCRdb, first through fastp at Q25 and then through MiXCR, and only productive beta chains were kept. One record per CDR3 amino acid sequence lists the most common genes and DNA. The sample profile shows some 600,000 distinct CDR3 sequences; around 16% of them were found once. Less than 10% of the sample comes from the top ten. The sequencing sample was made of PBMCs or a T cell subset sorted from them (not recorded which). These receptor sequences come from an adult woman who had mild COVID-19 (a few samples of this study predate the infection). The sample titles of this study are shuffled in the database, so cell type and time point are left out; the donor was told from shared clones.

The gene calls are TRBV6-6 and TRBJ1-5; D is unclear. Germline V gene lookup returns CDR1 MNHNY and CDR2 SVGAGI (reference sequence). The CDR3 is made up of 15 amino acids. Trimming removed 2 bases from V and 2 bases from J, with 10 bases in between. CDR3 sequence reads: CASSYAARGNQPQHF. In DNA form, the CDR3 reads TGTGCCAGCAGTTACGCAGCGCGTGGCAATCAGCCCCAGCATTTT.

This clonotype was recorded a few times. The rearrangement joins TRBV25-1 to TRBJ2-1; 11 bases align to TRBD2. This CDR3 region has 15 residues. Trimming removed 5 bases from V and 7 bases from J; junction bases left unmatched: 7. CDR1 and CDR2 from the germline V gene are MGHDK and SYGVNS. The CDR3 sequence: CASSFETSGMNEQFF. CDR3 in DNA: TGTGCCAGCAGTTTTGAGACTAGCGGGATGAATGAGCAGTTCTTC.

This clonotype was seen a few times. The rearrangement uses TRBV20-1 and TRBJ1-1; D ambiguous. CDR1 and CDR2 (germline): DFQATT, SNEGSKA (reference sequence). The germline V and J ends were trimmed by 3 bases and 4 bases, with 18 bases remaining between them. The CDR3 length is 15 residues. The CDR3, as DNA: TGCAGTGCTAGGATCTTAGGGTTGGGATTCACTGAAGCTTTCTTT. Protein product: CSARILGLGFTEAFF.

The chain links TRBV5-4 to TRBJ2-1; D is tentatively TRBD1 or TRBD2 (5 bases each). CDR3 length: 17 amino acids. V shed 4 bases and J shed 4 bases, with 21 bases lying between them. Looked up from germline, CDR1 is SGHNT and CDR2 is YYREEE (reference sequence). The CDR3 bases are TGTGCCAGCAGCGTGGGGTGGGATAGGGGAGATTACAATGAGCAGTTCTTC. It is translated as CASSVGWDRGDYNEQFF.

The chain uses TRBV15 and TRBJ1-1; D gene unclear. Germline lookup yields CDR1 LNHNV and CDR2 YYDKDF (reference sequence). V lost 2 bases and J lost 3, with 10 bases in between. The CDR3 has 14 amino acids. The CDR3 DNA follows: TGTGCCACCAGCAGACAGAGAGATTACACTGAAGCTTTCTTT. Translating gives CATSRQRDYTEAFF.

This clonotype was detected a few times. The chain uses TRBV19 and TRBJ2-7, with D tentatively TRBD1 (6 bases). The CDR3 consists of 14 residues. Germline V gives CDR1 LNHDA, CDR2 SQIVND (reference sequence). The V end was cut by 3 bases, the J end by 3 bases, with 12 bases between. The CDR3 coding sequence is TGTGCCAGTAGTATCCAGGGACACCTCTACGAGCAGTACTTC. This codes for CASSIQGHLYEQYF.

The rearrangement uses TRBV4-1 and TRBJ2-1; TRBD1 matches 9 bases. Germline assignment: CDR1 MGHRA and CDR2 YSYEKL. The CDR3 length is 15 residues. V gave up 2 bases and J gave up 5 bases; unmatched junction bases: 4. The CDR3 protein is CASSQLGQGNNEQFF. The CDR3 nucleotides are TGCGCCAGCAGCCAATTGGGACAGGGTAACAATGAGCAGTTCTTC.

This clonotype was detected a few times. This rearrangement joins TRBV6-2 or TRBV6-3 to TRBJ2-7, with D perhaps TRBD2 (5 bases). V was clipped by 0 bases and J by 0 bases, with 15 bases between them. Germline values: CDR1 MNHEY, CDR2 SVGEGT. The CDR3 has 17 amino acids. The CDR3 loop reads CASSYSGWERSSYEQYF. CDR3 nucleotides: TGTGCCAGCAGTTACTCGGGTTGGGAGCGGAGCTCCTACGAGCAGTACTTC.

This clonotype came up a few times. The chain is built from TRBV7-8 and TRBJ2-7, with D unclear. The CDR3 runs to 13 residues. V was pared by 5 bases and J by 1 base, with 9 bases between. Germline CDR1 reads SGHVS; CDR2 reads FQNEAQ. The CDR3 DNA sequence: TGTGCCAGCAGCGTTTTAATATCCTACGAGCAGTACTTC. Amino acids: CASSVLISYEQYF. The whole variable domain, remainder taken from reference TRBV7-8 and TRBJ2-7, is GAGVSQSPRYKVAKRGQDVALRCDPISGHVSLFWYQQALGQGPEFLTYFQNEAQLDKSGLPSDRFFAERPEGSVSTLKIQRTQQEDSAVYLCASSVLISYEQYFGPGTRLTVT.

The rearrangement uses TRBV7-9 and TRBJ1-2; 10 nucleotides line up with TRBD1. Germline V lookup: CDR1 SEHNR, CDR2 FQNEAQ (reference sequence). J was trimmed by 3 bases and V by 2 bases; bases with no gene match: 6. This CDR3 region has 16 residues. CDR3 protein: CASSLRDRGTDYGYTF. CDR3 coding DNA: TGTGCCAGCAGCTTAAGGGACAGGGGAACGGACTATGGCTACACCTTC.

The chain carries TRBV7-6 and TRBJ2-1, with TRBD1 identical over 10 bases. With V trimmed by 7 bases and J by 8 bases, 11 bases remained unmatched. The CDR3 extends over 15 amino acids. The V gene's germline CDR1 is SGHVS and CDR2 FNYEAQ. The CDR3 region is CASTLGTGERYEQFF. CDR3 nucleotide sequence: TGTGCCAGCACGCTTGGGACAGGGGAGCGGTATGAGCAGTTCTTC.

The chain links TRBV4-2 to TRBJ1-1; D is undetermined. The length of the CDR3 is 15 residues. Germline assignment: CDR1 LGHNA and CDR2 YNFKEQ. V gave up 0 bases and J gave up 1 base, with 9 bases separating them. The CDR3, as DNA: TGTGCCAGCAGCCAAGAACCCCGGCCGAACACTGAAGCTTTCTTT. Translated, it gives CASSQEPRPNTEAFF.

The DNA for the CDR3 is TGTGCCAGCAGCTTAGGAGACAGGGGATCGGGTGATGAAGCTTTCTTT. Its protein is CASSLGDRGSGDEAFF. The chain joins TRBV7-9 to TRBJ1-1, with 8 bases lining up with TRBD1. Germline CDR1 and CDR2: SEHNR and FQNEAQ (reference sequence). Trimming took 1 base from V and 7 from J; bases not matched to a gene: 11. This CDR3 is built from 16 residues.